The 30 T cell receptor beta chains below come from one sample, sequenced in a study of blood T cell repertoires in COVID-19. TCRdb's table, derived via immunoSEQ multiplex PCR, lists solely in-frame clones and lacks some. The data hold about 140,000 clones, with around 80% observed a single time. The sequenced material came from PBMCs or T cells enriched from blood (not recorded which). Receptors originate from a woman between 45 and 60 years old who had recovered from COVID-19.

The rearrangement links TRBV3-1 (or the pseudogene TRBV3-2) to TRBJ2-1, with 7 nucleotides matching TRBD1. V gave up 4 bases and J gave up 6 bases; unmatched junction bases: 6. CDR3 length: 14 amino acids. CDR1 LGHDT and CDR2 YNNKEL come from the germline V gene (reference sequence). The CDR3 sequence is CASSPMTGSNEQFF. CDR3 sequence (DNA): TGTGCCAGCAGCCCAATGACAGGGAGCAATGAGCAGTTCTTC.

In its sample, this clone was seen a few times. The rearrangement joins TRBV6-6 to TRBJ1-6, with D perhaps TRBD1 (5 bases). CDR3 length: 13 amino acids. V was shortened by 4 bases and J by 8 bases, with 9 bases between the two germline ends. Germline V gene sequence: CDR1 MNHNY, CDR2 SVGAGI (reference sequence). The CDR3 loop is CASSWGGYSPLHF. CDR3 DNA sequence: TGTGCCAGCAGTTGGGGCGGCTATTCACCCCTCCACTTT.

This chain uses TRBV11-1 with TRBJ2-7, with D perhaps matching TRBD1 (5 bases). The V gene lost 2 bases and the J gene lost 3 bases, with 8 bases spanning the gap. The CDR3 consists of 13 residues. Germline V CDR1 and CDR2: SGHAT, FQDESV (reference sequence). CDR3 nucleotide sequence: TGTGCCAGCAGCTTATGGGGCAACTACGAGCAGTACTTC. As protein: CASSLWGNYEQYF.

The J gene is TRBJ2-7, the V gene TRBV5-1, with D perhaps TRBD2 (6 bases). This CDR3 spans 16 amino acids. Germline-derived CDR1 and CDR2 are SGHRS and YFSETQ. Trimming removed 4 bases from V and 0 bases from J, with 17 bases in between. The CDR3 nucleotides are TGCGCCAGCAGCCCCGCCGGGCGGGGAAGCTCCTACGAGCAGTACGTC. Amino acids: CASSPAGRGSSYEQYV.

The chain joins TRBV11-1 to TRBJ2-5; no clear D. V was pared by 5 bases and J by 5 bases, with 12 bases between. The CDR3 sequence is 13 residues long. Germline V CDR1 and CDR2: SGHAT, FQDESV (reference sequence). The CDR3 region has the DNA TGTGCCAGCAGCCTTCCGTGGCAGGAGACCCAGTACTTC. Its protein product is CASSLPWQETQYF.

This clone occurred a few times. This chain connects TRBV11-2 to TRBJ2-1; TRBD2 agrees at 9 bases. The CDR3 consists of 15 residues. CDR1 is SGHAT and CDR2 is FQNNGV in the germline V gene. V was clipped by 4 bases and J by 4 bases; unmatched bases: 5. CDR3 loop: CASSSASGGYNEQFF. Written as DNA, the CDR3 is TGTGCCAGCAGCTCGGCCAGCGGGGGGTACAATGAGCAGTTCTTC.

The gene calls are TRBV5-4 and TRBJ2-7, with 9 bases aligning to TRBD2. The CDR3 runs to 16 residues. Germline lookup yields CDR1 SGHNT and CDR2 YYREEE (reference sequence). Unmatched junction bases numbered 15, after V lost 4 bases and J lost 7 bases. CDR3 DNA: TGTGCCAGCAGCCCCTGGGGCGGGGGGGCGATGGAGGAGCAGTACTTC. It codes for CASSPWGGGAMEEQYF.

This sequence joins TRBV2 and TRBJ1-4; D is ambiguous. This CDR3 has 15 amino acids. Germline V gene lookup returns CDR1 SNHLY and CDR2 FYNNEI. V was cut by 6 bases and J by 0 bases, with 11 bases left in between. CDR3 in amino acids: CASSTEGATNEKLFF. In DNA, the CDR3 is TGTGCCAGCAGCACCGAGGGAGCAACTAATGAAAAACTGTTTTTT.

The table lists this clone with a few counts. The chain joins TRBV15 to TRBJ1-4; tentative D call: TRBD1 (5 bases). V lost 0 bases and J lost 5, with 10 bases in between. CDR3 length equals 15 residues. CDR1 and CDR2 (germline): LNHNV, YYDKDF (reference sequence). CDR3 residues: CATSRDVAGNEKLFF. The CDR3 bases are TGTGCCACCAGCAGAGATGTGGCAGGGAATGAAAAACTGTTTTTT.

This chain joins TRBV6-2 or TRBV6-3 and TRBJ2-7; D is perhaps TRBD2 (6 bases). There are 13 residues in the CDR3. The germline gives CDR1 MNHEY, CDR2 SVGEGT. V dropped 2 bases and J dropped 3 bases, with 8 bases sitting between them. The CDR3 DNA is TGTGCCAGCAGTTACCGTAGCGGCTACGAGCAGTACTTC. This sequence encodes CASSYRSGYEQYF.

The gene calls are TRBV28 and TRBJ1-1; perhaps TRBD1 as D (6 bases). The CDR3 extends over 15 amino acids. Between the trimmed V and J ends, which lost 3 bases and 2 bases, there was a span of 13 bases. The V gene's germline CDR1 is MDHEN and CDR2 SYDVKM. The chain's CDR3 is CASSLAGASNTEAFF. For the CDR3, the DNA is TGTGCCAGCAGTTTGGCAGGGGCCTCTAACACTGAAGCTTTCTTT.

The chain is built from TRBV5-6 and TRBJ1-4, with a possible D match to TRBD1 (5 bases). This CDR3 contains 17 residues. V was pared by 0 bases and J by 0 bases, with 12 bases between. CDR1 is SGHDT and CDR2 is YYEEEE in the germline V gene. The DNA for the CDR3 is TGTGCCAGCAGCTTGGAGGGGCGCAGCGCAACTAATGAAAAACTGTTTTTT. Amino acid sequence: CASSLEGRSATNEKLFF. The full variable domain, completed using reference TRBV5-6 and TRBJ1-4, is DAGVTQSPTHLIKTRGQQVTLRCSPKSGHDTVSWYQQALGQGPQFIFQYYEEEERQRGNFPDRFSGHQFPNYSSELNVNALLLGDSALYLCASSLEGRSATNEKLFFGSGTQLSVL.

V usage is TRBV2 and J usage is TRBJ1-5, with D perhaps TRBD1 (5 bases). The CDR3 contains 14 residues. Trimming took 5 bases from V and 2 from J, leaving 10 bases between them. Germline loops: CDR1 SNHLY, CDR2 FYNNEI. The CDR3 reads CASSSGLGNQPQHF. Here the CDR3 DNA reads TGTGCCAGCAGTTCAGGGTTAGGCAATCAGCCCCAGCATTTT.

V usage is TRBV5-1 and J usage is TRBJ2-2, with 7 bases matching TRBD2. V lost 5 bases, J lost 1 base, and 2 bases stayed unmatched. CDR1 and CDR2 from the germline V gene are SGHRS and YFSETQ. The CDR3 runs to 14 residues. Written as DNA, the CDR3 is TGCGCCAGCAGGAGGGAGGGGAACACCGGGGAGCTGTTTTTT. Amino acids: CASRREGNTGELFF.

J is TRBJ1-3 and V is TRBV5-1; D uncertain. The CDR3 totals 16 residues. The V gene's germline CDR1 is SGHRS and CDR2 YFSETQ. The germline V and J ends were trimmed by 3 bases and 0 bases, with 13 bases remaining between them. The CDR3 reads CASSSTSLLSGNTIYF. The CDR3 nucleotides are TGCGCCAGCAGCTCGACTTCCCTGCTCTCTGGAAACACCATATATTTT.

This sequence joins TRBV30 and TRBJ1-4; D is ambiguous. The CDR3 has 16 amino acids. CDR1 and CDR2 from the germline V gene are GTSNPN and SVGIG (reference sequence). V lost 1 base and J lost 0, with 12 bases in between. The CDR3 here is CAWSDSYSATNEKLFF. The CDR3 nucleotides read TGTGCCTGGAGTGACTCCTACAGTGCAACTAATGAAAAACTGTTTTTT.

This chain uses TRBV18 with TRBJ2-7; TRBD2 matches at 15 bases. The ends lost 3 bases at V and 4 bases at J; junction bases unmatched: 1. The CDR3 has 15 amino acids. The germline CDR1 and CDR2 sequences are KGHSH and LQKENI. The CDR3 protein is CASSPGLAGGYEQYV. CDR3 nucleotide sequence: TGTGCCAGCTCACCGGGACTAGCGGGGGGTTACGAGCAGTACGTC.

This chain joins TRBV6-6 and TRBJ2-7; TRBD1 matches at 7 bases. The CDR3 spans 14 residues. V was clipped by 5 bases and J by 0 bases; unmatched bases: 4. Germline CDR1 MNHNY, CDR2 SVGAGI (reference sequence). The CDR3 loop reads CASSPDRASYEQYF. CDR3 sequence (DNA): TGTGCCAGCAGTCCTGACAGGGCCTCCTACGAGCAGTACTTC.

The chain recombines TRBV5-1 with TRBJ2-3; 14 bases line up with TRBD2. Germline-derived CDR1 and CDR2 are SGHRS and YFSETQ. This CDR3 has 19 residues. The J segment lost 5 bases and the V segment lost 3 bases, leaving 14 bases of the junction unmatched. This CDR3 reads CASSYMGLAGETHEDTQYF. In nucleotides, the CDR3 is TGCGCCAGCAGCTACATGGGACTAGCGGGGGAAACCCACGAAGATACGCAGTATTTT.

The CDR3 loop is CASSQGAGGVTGYTF. DNA of the CDR3: TGTGCCAGCAGCCAAGGGGCAGGGGGCGTAACTGGCTACACCTTC. The chain has TRBV4-2 and TRBJ1-2; TRBD1 matches 8 bases. This CDR3 region has 15 residues. V was clipped by 1 base and J by 7 bases; unmatched bases: 8. Germline V gene lookup returns CDR1 LGHNA and CDR2 YNFKEQ.

As concerns this clone: The junction shows a germline mismatch at one end, possibly a read error. The chain employs TRBV2 and TRBJ2-1, with D uncertain. This CDR3 contains 13 residues. The germline gives CDR1 SNHLY, CDR2 FYNNEI. The CDR3 sequence is CAISTPAYDEQFF. CDR3 DNA sequence: TGTGCCATTTCGACACCAGCCTACGATGAGCAGTTCTTC.

DNA of the CDR3: TGCGCCAGCAGCTCACAGGGTGCCGGTGGAAATGAGCAGTTCTTC. Translating gives CASSSQGAGGNEQFF. The chain combines TRBV5-1 with TRBJ2-1; TRBD1 might be the D (6 bases). The CDR3 consists of 15 residues. Between the trimmed V and J ends, which lost 3 bases and 7 bases, there was a span of 17 bases. Looked up from germline, CDR1 is SGHRS and CDR2 is YFSETQ.

This chain joins TRBV7-6 and TRBJ2-1, with 14 bases matching TRBD2. The length of the CDR3 is 16 residues. Looked up from germline, CDR1 is SGHVS and CDR2 is FNYEAQ. V lost 5 bases to trimming and J lost 9 bases; unmatched junction nucleotides: 9. The CDR3: CASSLWTSGGRGEQFF. The CDR3 DNA sequence: TGTGCCAGCAGCCTCTGGACTAGCGGGGGGAGGGGTGAGCAGTTCTTC. Using reference TRBV7-6 and TRBJ2-1 for the parts outside the CDR3, the full variable domain is GAGVSQSPRYKVTKRGQDVALRCDPISGHVSLYWYRQALGQGPEFLTYFNYEAQQDKSGLPNDRFSAERPEGSISTLTIQRTEQRDSAMYRCASSLWTSGGRGEQFFGPGTRLTVL.

The chain uses TRBV28 and TRBJ1-6, with D perhaps TRBD1 (5 bases). V was shortened by 7 bases and J by 3 bases, with 19 bases between the two germline ends. CDR3 size: 17 residues. Germline loops: CDR1 MDHEN, CDR2 SYDVKM. DNA of the CDR3: TGTGCCAGCACCAAAATGGGGGGGGGACTCTATAATTCACCCCTCCACTTT. Translated, it gives CASTKMGGGLYNSPLHF.

The chain has TRBV5-1 and TRBJ2-7, with a tentative D call TRBD2 (5 bases). Germline V gene data show CDR1 as SGHRS and CDR2 as YFSETQ. There are 14 residues in the CDR3. Trimming left V 0 bases short and J 7 bases short, with 14 bases between. CDR3 in DNA: TGCGCCAGCAGCTTGGGAGGGTCTTGGATGGAGCAGTACTTC. Protein product: CASSLGGSWMEQYF.

The gene calls are TRBV7-6 and TRBJ2-5; TRBD1 matches at 10 bases. The CDR3 covers 15 residues. The germline V gene has CDR1 SGHVS and CDR2 FNYEAQ. Trimming cost V 1 base and J 7 bases; bases outside gene matches: 6. Written as DNA, the CDR3 is TGTGCCAGCAGCTTAGGGGACAGGGGTATGGGGACCCAGTACTTC. Encoded protein: CASSLGDRGMGTQYF.

The rearrangement uses TRBV28 and TRBJ2-2, with TRBD2 identical over 9 bases. From germline, CDR1 is MDHEN and CDR2 SYDVKM. This CDR3 spans 16 amino acids. The V and J ends lost 5 bases and 0 bases, in that order; junction bases with no gene match: 4. Here the CDR3 DNA reads TGTGCCAGCAGTCGGACTAGCGCGGCGAACACCGGGGAGCTGTTTTTT. This translates into CASSRTSAANTGELFF.

The chain carries TRBV11-1 and TRBJ2-3; a weak D match, TRBD2 (7 bases). The V and J ends lost 4 bases and 2 bases respectively, with 13 bases between them. This CDR3 spans 15 amino acids. Germline CDR1 SGHAT, CDR2 FQDESV (reference sequence). Here the CDR3 reads CASSYQAGATDTQYF. CDR3 nucleotide sequence: TGTGCCAGCAGCTATCAGGCGGGGGCCACAGATACGCAGTATTTT.

The chain has TRBV29-1 and TRBJ2-5; 13 nucleotides align to TRBD2. CDR1 is SQVTM and CDR2 is ANQGSEA in the germline V gene. This CDR3 region has 13 residues. V was clipped by 8 bases and J by 5 bases; unmatched bases: 5. The CDR3 sequence: CSLGTSGDETQYF. As DNA, the CDR3 is TGCAGCCTCGGGACTAGCGGGGACGAGACCCAGTACTTC.

The CDR3 loop reads CASSYHDRFGGELFF. CDR3 in DNA: TGTGCCAGCAGTTATCACGACAGGTTCGGCGGGGAGCTGTTTTTT. The chain links TRBV6-6 to TRBJ2-2, with TRBD1 as a possible D gene (6 bases). V was cut by 3 bases and J by 7 bases, with 15 bases left in between. Germline CDR1 MNHNY, CDR2 SVGAGI (reference sequence). This CDR3 has 15 residues.